This entry describes one T cell receptor beta chain. Its antigen is still unknown. All of the isolated RNA was reverse transcribed, so expressed TCRB transcripts were sequenced. The data were produced by immunoSEQ multiplex PCR, yet TCRdb's version contains in-frame clones alone and is incomplete. Here the sample spans tens of thousands of clones, about 66% being singletons. This sample was included in a study of beta chain features in type 1 diabetes. Findings and caveats of the study: Relative to healthy donors, patients appeared to have naive, central memory and Treg TCRB repertoires that were more similar. Shorter TCRB CDR3s, moderately but significantly so, were found in Type 1 diabetes patients in all four CD4+ subsets.

The CDR3 has 13 amino acids. Germline values: CDR1 MGHRA, CDR2 YSYEKL. V trimming: 0 bases; J trimming: 11 bases; junction bases outside the gene matches: 6. One heparinised draw of blood, averaging about 116 mL, came from each donor. The sequence was obtained from a man aged 25 to 40 with type 1 diabetes. Some clones in this sample may be carry-over from other donors' samples. The rearrangement joins TRBV4-1 to TRBJ2-5; the match to TRBD1 covers 7 bases. Sequenced sample: Tregs from blood. DNA for the CDR3: TGCGCCAGCAGCCAAGATGAAGGGGGCGTTCAGTACTTC. This encodes CASSQDEGGVQYF.